The T cell receptor beta chain described here comes from a study of identical twins. TCRdb fed the 5' RACE reads into MiXCR, producing one record per CDR3 protein. This repertoire shows approximately 1.8 million distinct CDR3 sequences, roughly 35% found once; its top ten account for 0.25% to 0.3%. This clonotype was detected a few times. Sequencing input: cord blood. This receptor was identified in a newborn girl in good health.

This CDR3 is CASSLDAGRGMGETQYF. The CDR3 DNA follows: TGCGCCAGCAGCTTGGACGCCGGACGGGGAATGGGGGAGACCCAGTACTTC. This chain connects TRBV5-1 to TRBJ2-7; D possibly corresponds to TRBD2 (5 bases). The J call may be in error: the DNA end matches TRBJ2-5 better. The germline gives CDR1 SGHRS, CDR2 YFSETQ. This CDR3 is built from 17 residues.